Detailed here is one T cell receptor beta chain. These data belong to a study of blood T cell repertoires in COVID-19. Assay used: immunoSEQ multiplex PCR; TCRdb lists only in-frame clones, some missing. The sample carries under 130,000 clones, 85% to 90% recorded once. Sequenced material: peripheral blood. The origin of this receptor is a man in his fifties or sixties with acute or convalescent COVID-19.

CDR3 sequence (DNA): TGTGCCAGCAGCTTCGGGGAGGCAGATACGCAGTATTTT. This gives the protein CASSFGEADTQYF. This chain links TRBV7-8 with TRBJ2-3, with D perhaps matching TRBD2 (6 bases). V was shortened by 3 bases and J by 4 bases, with 8 bases between the two germline ends. The CDR3 length is 13 residues. Germline V gene sequence: CDR1 SGHVS, CDR2 FQNEAQ.